The T cell receptor (beta chain) under discussion was sequenced for a study of T cell responses to AZD1222 COVID-19 vaccine. The CDR3 has 14 residues. Per germline, CDR1 MNHEY and CDR2 SMNVEV (reference sequence). Germline trimming cut 4 bases from V and 2 bases from J; bases unmatched to any gene: 3. The table came from immunoSEQ multiplex PCR; TCRdb's copy has only in-frame clones and leaves some out. In the table there are 70,000 to 90,000 clones, approximately 80% of which are singletons. A note on this clone: Its antigen remains unidentified.

General study results and limits: At baseline, just a handful of AZD1222 recipients tested seropositive.

The specimen comprised peripheral blood, sampled on day 0 of AZD1222 vaccination. The sequence was collected from an adult in good health. V usage is TRBV27 and J usage is TRBJ1-2; TRBD1 matches 8 bases. The CDR3 region is CASSSWTGNYGYTF. The CDR3, as DNA: TGTGCCAGCAGTTCGTGGACAGGGAACTATGGCTACACCTTC.